The 15 T cell receptor beta chains below all came from one sample that was sequenced in a study of graft-versus-host responses after intestinal transplantation. The authors processed graft tissue to release intraepithelial and lamina propria lymphocytes. Sequencing was performed with immunoSEQ multiplex PCR; in TCRdb, only in-frame clones are kept and a portion is missing. The sample records under 8,500 clones, approximately 83% being singletons. Sequenced here: ileum tissue, sampled 300 to 310 days after intestinal transplant. All receptors derive from a human patient who received an intestinal transplant, so some T cells may come from the graft donor.

The V call is TRBV4-2, the J call TRBJ2-3; TRBD2 aligns across 9 bases. The CDR3 loop spans 15 amino acids. CDR1 LGHNA and CDR2 YNFKEQ come from the germline V gene. The V and J ends lost 0 bases and 4 bases, in that order; junction bases with no gene match: 2. CDR3 loop: CASSQERGGPDTQYF. DNA for the CDR3: TGTGCCAGCAGCCAAGAGCGGGGGGGTCCAGATACGCAGTATTTT.

The CDR3: CASSSGTSGLQETQYF. The CDR3 DNA sequence: TGCGCCAGCAGCTCCGGGACTAGCGGATTGCAAGAGACCCAGTACTTC. The chain links TRBV5-1 to TRBJ2-5; 11 positions match TRBD2. This CDR3 is 16 amino acids long. Germline trimming cut 3 bases from V and 2 bases from J; bases unmatched to any gene: 6. Looked up from germline, CDR1 is SGHRS and CDR2 is YFSETQ.

This clone was found a few times. The CDR3 DNA follows: TGTGCCAGCAGTGCCGAGCGGGGGGGCACAGATACGCAGTATTTT. This encodes CASSAERGGTDTQYF. The rearrangement links TRBV6-4 to TRBJ2-3; 9 nucleotides line up with TRBD2. Germline-derived CDR1 and CDR2 are MRHNA and SNTAGT. The CDR3 contains 15 residues. V gave up 4 bases and J gave up 1 base; unmatched junction bases: 3.

V usage is TRBV30 and J usage is TRBJ2-2; D may be TRBD2 (5 bases). The CDR3 covers 12 residues. The ends were cut back, 6 bases at V and 8 bases at J, with 13 bases in the middle. CDR1 and CDR2 from the germline V gene are GTSNPN and SVGIG (reference sequence). The CDR3 region is CACPSGKGELFF. The CDR3 DNA is TGTGCCTGTCCTTCGGGGAAGGGGGAGCTGTTTTTT.

The chain recombines TRBV4-1 with TRBJ2-2; 10 positions match TRBD2. CDR3 size: 19 residues. The germline CDR1 and CDR2 sequences are MGHRA and YSYEKL. Germline trimming cut 1 base from V and 0 bases from J; bases unmatched to any gene: 8. The CDR3 is CASSQVWLAGAPNTGELFF. The CDR3 nucleotides read TGCGCCAGCAGCCAAGTTTGGCTAGCGGGGGCCCCGAACACCGGGGAGCTGTTTTTT.

This clone was observed once. The chain joins TRBV6-4 to TRBJ1-6, with 9 bases that match TRBD1. In germline, CDR1 is MRHNA, CDR2 SNTAGT. V shed 7 bases and J 4 bases; nucleotides not matched to a gene: 5. There are 15 residues in the CDR3. CDR3 region: CASNPDRGYNSPLHF. The CDR3 DNA is TGTGCCAGCAACCCGGACAGGGGTTATAATTCACCCCTCCACTTT.

CDR3 in amino acids: CASSDGTNTGELFF. CDR3 sequence (DNA): TGTGCCAGCAGTGACGGGACTAACACCGGGGAGCTGTTTTTT. V gene TRBV6-4 combines with J gene TRBJ2-2; perhaps TRBD2 as D (6 bases). Deletions cut 2 bases from V and 2 bases from J, with 6 bases between. This CDR3 comprises 14 residues. The germline V gene encodes CDR1 MRHNA and CDR2 SNTAGT.

The chain combines TRBV2 with TRBJ2-3, with D possibly matching TRBD1 (6 bases). V shed 9 bases and J shed 6 bases, with 16 bases lying between them. Germline CDR1 reads SNHLY; CDR2 reads FYNNEI. The CDR3 is made up of 13 amino acids. CDR3: CASVDNQGDTQYF. The CDR3 DNA reads TGTGCCAGTGTCGACAATCAGGGGGATACGCAGTATTTT.

The rearrangement joins TRBV2 to TRBJ1-6; 7 positions match TRBD1. CDR3 length equals 15 residues. Germline CDR1 reads SNHLY; CDR2 reads FYNNEI. The V segment lost 0 bases and the J segment 9 bases; nucleotides outside the gene matches: 5. CDR3: CASSEALRQGSPLHF. CDR3 nucleotides: TGTGCCAGCAGTGAAGCGCTGAGACAGGGTTCACCCCTCCACTTT. The full variable domain, in which reference TRBV2 and TRBJ1-6 provide the parts outside the CDR3, is EPEVTQTPSHQVTQMGQEVILRCVPISNHLYFYWYRQILGQKVEFLVSFYNNEISEKSEIFDDQFSVERPDGSNFTLKIRSTKLEDSAMYFCASSEALRQGSPLHFGNGTRLTVT.

This sequence joins TRBV2 and TRBJ1-1; 7 positions agree with TRBD1. The V segment lost 7 bases and the J segment 2 bases; nucleotides outside the gene matches: 7. CDR3 length: 14 residues. Germline CDR1 and CDR2: SNHLY and FYNNEI. The CDR3 protein is CASKSRQGNTEAFF. The CDR3 region has the DNA TGTGCCAGCAAGTCTAGACAGGGCAACACTGAAGCTTTCTTT. Together with reference TRBV2 and TRBJ1-1, the CDR3 gives the full variable domain: EPEVTQTPSHQVTQMGQEVILRCVPISNHLYFYWYRQILGQKVEFLVSFYNNEISEKSEIFDDQFSVERPDGSNFTLKIRSTKLEDSAMYFCASKSRQGNTEAFFGQGTRLTVV.

This clone was observed a handful of times. This chain uses TRBV6-4 with TRBJ2-2, with a weak D call TRBD1 (5 bases). V lost 5 bases, J lost 1 base, and 5 bases lay in between. This CDR3 spans 13 amino acids. Germline CDR1 MRHNA, CDR2 SNTAGT. Here the CDR3 reads CASSTGNTGELFF. The CDR3 region has the DNA TGTGCCAGCAGTACAGGGAACACCGGGGAGCTGTTTTTT.

The CDR3 nucleotides are TGCAGCGTTGGTGACATTTCGACCCAGTACTTC. Translating it yields CSVGDISTQYF. V gene TRBV29-1 combines with J gene TRBJ2-5; D is undetermined. Per the germline V gene, CDR1 is SQVTM and CDR2 is ANQGSEA. Trimming left V 4 bases short and J 7 bases short, with 10 bases between. The CDR3 is 11 amino acids.

The chain links TRBV7-2 to TRBJ1-1, with 10 bases aligning to TRBD1. With 5 bases clipped from V and 0 bases from J, the junction kept 6 bases outside the gene matches. The CDR3 loop spans 16 amino acids. Germline CDR1 SGHTA, CDR2 FQGNSA. The CDR3 DNA sequence: TGTGCCAGCAGCAAAGAGGGACAGGGGCTGAACACTGAAGCTTTCTTT. This gives the protein CASSKEGQGLNTEAFF.

The CDR3 spells CASSDPYEQYF. CDR3 bases: TGTGCCAGCAGTGATCCCTACGAGCAGTACTTC. This chain joins TRBV27 and TRBJ2-7; D is uncertain. Per the germline V gene, CDR1 is MNHEY and CDR2 is SMNVEV (reference sequence). V was trimmed by 5 bases and J by 2 bases, leaving 4 bases between them. The CDR3 is 11 residues long.

The chain carries TRBV28 and TRBJ1-1; TRBD1 might be the D (6 bases). The CDR3 is 14 residues long. Trimming stripped 5 bases from V and 1 base from J, with 11 bases between. CDR1 is MDHEN and CDR2 is SYDVKM in the germline V gene. CDR3 in amino acids: CASSADSPNTEAFF. CDR3 sequence (DNA): TGTGCCAGCAGTGCGGACAGCCCGAACACTGAAGCTTTCTTT.